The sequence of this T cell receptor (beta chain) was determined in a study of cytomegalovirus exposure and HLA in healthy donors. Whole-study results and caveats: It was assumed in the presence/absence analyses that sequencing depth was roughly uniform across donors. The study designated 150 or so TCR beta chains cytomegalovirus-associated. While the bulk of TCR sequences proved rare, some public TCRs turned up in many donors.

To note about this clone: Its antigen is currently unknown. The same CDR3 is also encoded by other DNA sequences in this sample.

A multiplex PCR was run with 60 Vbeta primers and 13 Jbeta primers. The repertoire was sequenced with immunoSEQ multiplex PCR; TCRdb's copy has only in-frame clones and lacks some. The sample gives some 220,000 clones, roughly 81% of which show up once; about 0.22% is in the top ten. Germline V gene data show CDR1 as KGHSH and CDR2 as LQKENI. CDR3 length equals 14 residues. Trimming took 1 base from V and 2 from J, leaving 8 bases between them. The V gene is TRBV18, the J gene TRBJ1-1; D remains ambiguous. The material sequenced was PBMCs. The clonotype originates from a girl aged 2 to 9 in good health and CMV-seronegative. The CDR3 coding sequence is TGTGCCAGCTCACCACGGGCAGCCAACACTGAAGCTTTCTTT. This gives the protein CASSPRAANTEAFF.